Each of the 7 T cell receptor beta chains below was sequenced from the same sample in a study of blood T cell repertoires in COVID-19. The data were produced by immunoSEQ multiplex PCR, yet TCRdb's version contains in-frame clones alone and is incomplete. The sample holds 150,000 to 180,000 clones, 83% seen once. Source material: peripheral blood. The receptors come from an older woman with COVID-19, enrolled during active disease.

The chain has TRBV15 and TRBJ2-1; D is perhaps TRBD2 (5 bases). The V end lost 0 bases, the J end lost 0 bases, and 12 bases lay between the germline ends. Germline V gives CDR1 LNHNV, CDR2 YYDKDF (reference sequence). This CDR3 has 17 amino acids. CDR3 nucleotide sequence: TGTGCCACCAGCAGAGAAAGGGCGGGCGGCTCCTACAATGAGCAGTTCTTC. It yields the protein CATSRERAGGSYNEQFF. The variable domain in full, with the rest retrieved from reference TRBV15 and TRBJ2-1, is DAMVIQNPRYQVTQFGKPVTLSCSQTLNHNVMYWYQQKSSQAPKLLFHYYDKDFNNEADTPDNFQSRRPNTSFCFLDIRSPGLGDTAMYLCATSRERAGGSYNEQFFGPGTRLTVL.

The rearrangement links TRBV27 to TRBJ1-2; D perhaps matches TRBD1 (6 bases). V lost 2 bases, J lost 2 bases, and 21 bases lay in between. This CDR3 is built from 18 residues. The V gene's germline CDR1 is MNHEY and CDR2 SMNVEV (reference sequence). The CDR3 protein is CASSLEPPGHRINYGYTF. The CDR3 nucleotides are TGTGCCAGCAGTTTAGAGCCCCCGGGACATCGGATCAACTATGGCTACACCTTC.

This sequence joins TRBV19 and TRBJ1-5, with D tentatively TRBD1 (6 bases). Germline CDR1 reads LNHDA; CDR2 reads SQIVND (reference sequence). Trimming removed 6 bases at V and 1 base at J, with 10 bases between. CDR3 length: 14 amino acids. CDR3 coding DNA: TGTGCCAGTAGAGGGGGAGGGAGCAATCAGCCCCAGCATTTT. Amino acids: CASRGGGSNQPQHF.

The chain has TRBV9 and TRBJ2-3; 7 positions match TRBD2. Germline V gene lookup returns CDR1 SGDLS and CDR2 YYNGEE. Trimming at V came to 3 bases and at J to 9 bases, leaving 4 bases not matched to a gene. The length of the CDR3 is 12 residues. For the CDR3, the DNA is TGTGCCAGCAGCGGACTAGCTATAACGCAGTATTTT. It translates to CASSGLAITQYF.

The chain couples TRBV29-1 to TRBJ1-4, with TRBD1 matching over 7 bases. From germline, CDR1 is SQVTM and CDR2 ANQGSEA. After removal of 2 bases from V and 3 bases from J, the junction contained 3 bases not matched to a gene. CDR3 size: 14 residues. CDR3 sequence (DNA): TGCAGCGTTGAAAGTGGGACAGCTAATGAAAAACTGTTTTTT. It codes for CSVESGTANEKLFF.

J is TRBJ1-1 and V is TRBV5-6; maybe TRBD1 (6 bases). Germline CDR1 is SGHDT and CDR2 is YYEEEE. The germline V and J ends were trimmed by 0 bases and 8 bases, with 11 bases remaining between them. This CDR3 contains 13 residues. The CDR3 protein is CASSLGAGDEAFF. The CDR3 DNA sequence: TGTGCCAGCAGCTTGGGGGCAGGGGACGAAGCTTTCTTT.

This sequence joins TRBV18 and TRBJ1-1; maybe TRBD1 (5 bases). V dropped 9 bases and J dropped 4 bases, with 27 bases sitting between them. The CDR3 has 17 amino acids. CDR1 is KGHSH, CDR2 LQKENI, per germline. CDR3 sequence: CASSTRGGTRGSTEAFF. DNA of the CDR3: TGTGCCAGTTCCACACGTGGGGGGACGAGGGGATCCACTGAAGCTTTCTTT.